This T cell receptor (beta chain) was identified in a study of T-cell reconstitution after alpha-beta-depleted transplantation in children. Overall study findings and caveats: Recipient T cells and thymic progenitors that survived were the source of the high TCRbeta diversity seen at day 60 in some patients. The main origin of T-cell counts and diversity one year after transplant was newly produced T cells.

TCRbeta library construction was performed incorporating unique molecular identifiers. TCRdb passed the PCR reads through MiXCR, listing each CDR3 protein once. The table has about 500,000 distinct CDR3 sequences, roughly 10% seen once. In its sample, this clonotype was seen many times. Its antigen is currently unknown. V lost 2 bases and J lost 7, with 18 bases in between. The CDR3 runs to 17 residues. The clonotype comes from a female patient between 2 and 15 years old who had a stem cell transplant for aplastic anemia, so the T cells may come from the graft donor. V and J are TRBV12-3 or TRBV12-4 and TRBJ1-6, with a tentative D call TRBD1 (6 bases). Material: PBMCs, mostly from graft donor cells, obtained 180 days after TCRalphabeta/CD19-depleted stem cell transplant. The DNA of the CDR3 is TGTGCCAGCAGTTTATACAGGGACCAGGGCCGAAATTCACCCCTCCACTTT. It encodes CASSLYRDQGRNSPLHF.